One sample yielded the 28 T cell receptor beta chains listed below, sequenced in a study of cytomegalovirus exposure and HLA in healthy donors. PCR employed 60 Vbeta and 13 Jbeta primers. Measured with immunoSEQ multiplex PCR; TCRdb has only the in-frame clones, and not every one. Its listing shows over 110,000 clones. The material sequenced was PBMCs. The receptors stem from a male donor in good health and CMV-seronegative.

This chain joins TRBV7-3 and TRBJ1-5; no clear D. CDR1 and CDR2 (germline): SGHTA, FQGTGA. The length of the CDR3 is 13 residues. The ends were cut back, 0 bases at V and 5 bases at J, with 5 bases in the middle. CDR3: CASSLTGDQPQHF. CDR3 in DNA: TGTGCCAGCAGCTTAACGGGCGATCAGCCCCAGCATTTT.

The genes are TRBV9 and TRBJ2-2, with 7 bases matching TRBD1. This CDR3 contains 17 residues. J was trimmed by 4 bases and V by 3 bases; bases with no gene match: 12. Germline-derived CDR1 and CDR2 are SGDLS and YYNGEE. The CDR3 DNA is TGTGCCAGCAGCGCCTCGCCGGGACAGTTCGCCACCGGGGAGCTGTTTTTT. It specifies CASSASPGQFATGELFF. The complete variable domain, with remaining parts taken from reference TRBV9 and TRBJ2-2, reads DSGVTQTPKHLITATGQRVTLRCSPRSGDLSVYWYQQSLDQGLQFLIQYYNGEERAKGNILERFSAQQFPDLHSELNLSSLELGDSALYFCASSASPGQFATGELFFGEGSRLTVL.

V usage is TRBV7-9 and J usage is TRBJ1-1; 8 positions agree with TRBD1. This CDR3 is built from 13 residues. From germline, CDR1 is SEHNR and CDR2 FQNEAQ (reference sequence). Trimming removed 3 bases from V and 4 bases from J; junction bases left unmatched: 1. The CDR3 loop is CASSFTGGTEAFF. The CDR3 coding sequence is TGTGCCAGCAGCTTTACAGGGGGCACTGAAGCTTTCTTT.

The V and J genes are TRBV21-1 and TRBJ2-1; the table's TRBD2 call for D was not verified on the DNA. TRBV21-1 is noted as a pseudogene. The CDR3 sequence is 18 residues long. CDR3 DNA: TGTGCCAGCAGCAAAATGCGGACTAGCGGGAAATTGAGCAATGAGCAGTTCTTC. Its protein is CASSKMRTSGKLSNEQFF.

This chain joins TRBV19 and TRBJ2-1; D gene unclear. The germline CDR1 and CDR2 sequences are LNHDA and SQIVND (reference sequence). The CDR3 length is 15 residues. Trimming pared 0 bases from V and 0 bases from J, leaving 6 bases between. The CDR3 DNA reads as TGTGCCAGTAGTATAGATTGGAGCTCCTACAATGAGCAGTTCTTC. Residues: CASSIDWSSYNEQFF.

The chain links TRBV19 to TRBJ1-1, with 9 bases lining up with TRBD1. Germline CDR1 and CDR2: LNHDA and SQIVND (reference sequence). This CDR3 has 14 amino acids. V lost 4 bases, J lost 2 bases, and 2 bases stayed unmatched. Here the CDR3 reads CASSNRGLNTEAFF. Here the CDR3 DNA reads TGTGCCAGTAGTAACAGGGGGCTTAACACTGAAGCTTTCTTT.

The rearrangement joins TRBV5-1 to TRBJ1-3, with D uncertain. V shed 4 bases and J shed 0 bases, with 14 bases lying between them. Germline assignment: CDR1 SGHRS and CDR2 YFSETQ. The CDR3 totals 16 residues. The CDR3 protein is CASSDIPRDSGNTIYF. The DNA of the CDR3 is TGCGCCAGCAGCGACATTCCGAGGGACTCTGGAAACACCATATATTTT.

V and J are TRBV7-6 and TRBJ1-1; D perhaps matches TRBD1 (5 bases). Looked up from germline, CDR1 is SGHVS and CDR2 is FNYEAQ. This CDR3 is 14 amino acids long. V gave up 5 bases and J gave up 1 base, with 11 bases separating them. Here the CDR3 DNA reads TGTGCCAGCAGCGCAGGACATAGGAACACTGAAGCTTTCTTT. Amino acid sequence: CASSAGHRNTEAFF.

The V call is TRBV7-6, the J call TRBJ1-3, with D perhaps TRBD1 (6 bases). With 6 bases removed from V and 4 bases from J, the gap between germline ends came to 13 bases. CDR1 and CDR2 (germline): SGHVS, FNYEAQ. CDR3 length: 14 amino acids. CDR3 region: CASSSYDRGNTIYF. The CDR3 DNA is TGTGCCAGCAGTTCCTACGACAGGGGAAACACCATATATTTT.

The chain couples TRBV5-4 to TRBJ2-2, with 9 bases aligning to TRBD2. In germline, CDR1 is SGHNT, CDR2 YYREEE (reference sequence). The CDR3 spans 16 residues. With V trimmed by 1 base and J by 7 bases, 8 bases remained unmatched. CDR3 in DNA: TGTGCCAGCAGCTTGTTTTTAGCGGGAGTTGTCGGGGAGCTGTTTTTT. Its translation is CASSLFLAGVVGELFF.

The CDR3 region is CASSYEGARSPLHF. In DNA, the CDR3 is TGTGCCAGCAGTTACGAGGGGGCGCGCTCACCCCTCCACTTT. This sequence joins TRBV6-6 and TRBJ1-6; TRBD1 matches 7 bases. This CDR3 spans 14 amino acids. Germline V gene data show CDR1 as MNHNY and CDR2 as SVGAGI (reference sequence). V was pared by 2 bases and J by 10 bases, with 5 bases of the junction left unmatched.

The rearrangement links TRBV29-1 to TRBJ2-4; 10 positions match TRBD2. J gave up 9 bases and V 4 bases, and 0 bases lay outside the gene matches. The CDR3 is made up of 11 amino acids. Germline-derived CDR1 and CDR2 are SQVTM and ANQGSEA. As DNA, the CDR3 is TGCAGCGTTGGACTAGCGGGCATTCAGTACTTC. Translated: CSVGLAGIQYF.

The chain is built from TRBV19 and TRBJ2-7, with 9 bases lining up with TRBD2. This CDR3 has 17 residues. V was clipped by 6 bases and J by 2 bases; unmatched bases: 14. Germline CDR1 and CDR2: LNHDA and SQIVND (reference sequence). The chain's CDR3 is CASSHPAGGYLPYEQYF. CDR3 DNA: TGTGCCAGTAGCCACCCAGCGGGAGGCTACCTTCCCTACGAGCAGTACTTC.

The V and J genes are TRBV5-4 and TRBJ1-1, with a possible D match to TRBD1 (5 bases). Trimming took off 3 bases at V and 3 bases at J, with 15 bases between the two ends. The CDR3 is 15 amino acids. CDR1 SGHNT and CDR2 YYREEE come from the germline V gene (reference sequence). The CDR3 DNA reads as TGTGCCAGCAGCTCGTCAGGGACTTCGGACACTGAAGCTTTCTTT. Residues: CASSSSGTSDTEAFF.

The gene calls are TRBV4-1 and TRBJ2-3, with TRBD1 matching over 7 bases. Germline values: CDR1 MGHRA, CDR2 YSYEKL. After removal of 5 bases from V and 0 bases from J, the junction contained 2 bases not matched to a gene. The CDR3 consists of 14 residues. Here the CDR3 DNA reads TGCGCCAGCAGCTCACAGGGGAGCACAGATACGCAGTATTTT. Encoded protein: CASSSQGSTDTQYF.

This sequence joins TRBV6-1 and TRBJ2-7; the D gene is possibly TRBD1 (6 bases). Trimming stripped 4 bases from V and 2 bases from J, with 12 bases between. Germline values: CDR1 MNHNS, CDR2 SASEGT. This CDR3 comprises 14 residues. The CDR3 reads CASSVDSPPYEQYF. The CDR3 DNA reads as TGTGCCAGCAGTGTGGACAGTCCACCCTACGAGCAGTACTTC.

J is TRBJ1-1 and V is TRBV30, with D tentatively TRBD1 (6 bases). V shed 0 bases and J shed 2 bases, with 16 bases lying between them. Germline V gene lookup returns CDR1 GTSNPN and CDR2 SVGIG (reference sequence). This CDR3 region has 16 residues. This CDR3 reads CAWSVLSGRGNTEAFF. CDR3 in DNA: TGTGCCTGGAGTGTACTAAGCGGCAGGGGCAACACTGAAGCTTTCTTT.

The genes are TRBV5-6 and TRBJ2-7, with 12 bases identical to TRBD2. This CDR3 contains 17 residues. Germline values: CDR1 SGHDT, CDR2 YYEEEE. Unmatched junction bases numbered 6, after V lost 2 bases and J lost 0 bases. The CDR3 protein is CASSLGLAGRISYEQYF. As DNA, the CDR3 is TGTGCCAGCAGCTTAGGACTAGCGGGGCGGATCTCCTACGAGCAGTACTTC.

The chain uses TRBV5-1 and TRBJ2-7, with D perhaps TRBD2 (5 bases). The CDR3 spans 12 residues. Germline lookup yields CDR1 SGHRS and CDR2 YFSETQ. V dropped 0 bases and J dropped 6 bases, with 7 bases sitting between them. The CDR3 nucleotides read TGCGCCAGCAGCTTGGAGGGAGTCGAGCAGTACTTC. Translated, it gives CASSLEGVEQYF. Looking up the rest from reference TRBV5-1 and TRBJ2-7 gives the full variable domain: KAGVTQTPRYLIKTRGQQVTLSCSPISGHRSVSWYQQTPGQGLQFLFEYFSETQRNKGNFPGRFSGRQFSNSRSEMNVSTLELGDSALYLCASSLEGVEQYFGPGTRLTVT.

The J gene is TRBJ2-5, the V gene TRBV28, with D hard to call. Germline CDR1 and CDR2: MDHEN and SYDVKM. The V end lost 6 bases, the J end lost 1 base, and 6 bases lay between the germline ends. This CDR3 has 12 residues. In DNA, the CDR3 is TGTGCCAGCAGCCTCCCCCAAGAGACCCAGTACTTC. Amino acid sequence: CASSLPQETQYF.

V usage is TRBV15 and J usage is TRBJ2-1; TRBD1 aligns across 9 bases. The CDR3 is made up of 16 amino acids. Germline CDR1 reads LNHNV; CDR2 reads YYDKDF (reference sequence). After removal of 0 bases from V and 4 bases from J, the junction contained 4 bases not matched to a gene. CDR3 residues: CATSRDPTGGYNEQFF. CDR3 nucleotides: TGTGCCACCAGCAGAGATCCGACAGGGGGTTACAATGAGCAGTTCTTC.

The rearrangement joins TRBV7-8 to TRBJ1-2; tentatively, D is TRBD1 (6 bases). The V gene's germline CDR1 is SGHVS and CDR2 FQNEAQ. The CDR3 totals 14 residues. Trimming left V 5 bases short and J 5 bases short, with 15 bases between. DNA of the CDR3: TGTGCCAGCAGCCATCGGACAGAAACATATGGCTACACCTTC. Its translation is CASSHRTETYGYTF. Using reference TRBV7-8 and TRBJ1-2 for the parts outside the CDR3, the full variable domain is GAGVSQSPRYKVAKRGQDVALRCDPISGHVSLFWYQQALGQGPEFLTYFQNEAQLDKSGLPSDRFFAERPEGSVSTLKIQRTQQEDSAVYLCASSHRTETYGYTFGSGTRLTVV.

The chain combines TRBV4-3 with TRBJ2-5; D is perhaps TRBD2 (5 bases). The CDR3 is made up of 17 amino acids. Germline lookup yields CDR1 LGHNA and CDR2 YSLEER. V was cut by 1 base and J by 0 bases, with 15 bases left in between. In DNA form, the CDR3 reads TGCGCCAGCAGCCAAGGATCGGGGAGTTTGTACCAAGAGACCCAGTACTTC. This translates into CASSQGSGSLYQETQYF.

This chain uses TRBV6-5 with TRBJ1-5, with 8 bases fitting TRBD1. Trimming at V came to 6 bases and at J to 3 bases, leaving 7 bases not matched to a gene. CDR1 is MNHEY and CDR2 is SVGAGI in the germline V gene. This CDR3 spans 15 amino acids. As DNA, the CDR3 is TGTGCCAGCAGCCGGCCAGGGGGCCTCAATCAGCCCCAGCATTTT. Translation: CASSRPGGLNQPQHF.

The chain links TRBV30 to TRBJ2-3; tentatively, D is TRBD1 (6 bases). The CDR3 sequence is 15 residues long. Germline CDR1 GTSNPN, CDR2 SVGIG (reference sequence). V was pared by 3 bases and J by 0 bases, with 13 bases between. CDR3 nucleotides: TGTGCCTGGAGCTTACAGGGTGGAAGCACAGATACGCAGTATTTT. This gives the protein CAWSLQGGSTDTQYF.

V and J are TRBV6-1 and TRBJ2-5, with 8 bases lining up with TRBD1. J gave up 3 bases and V 2 bases, and 5 bases lay outside the gene matches. The V gene's germline CDR1 is MNHNS and CDR2 SASEGT. CDR3 length: 15 amino acids. In DNA form, the CDR3 reads TGTGCCAGCAGTGAAATTAGGACAGGGAAAGAGACCCAGTACTTC. Its translation is CASSEIRTGKETQYF.

This rearrangement joins TRBV27 to TRBJ1-1; a possible D gene is TRBD1 (5 bases). This CDR3 is 17 amino acids long. Germline values: CDR1 MNHEY, CDR2 SMNVEV (reference sequence). V lost 2 bases, J lost 3 bases, and 19 bases lay in between. The DNA for the CDR3 is TGTGCCAGCAGTTTAGCGGGGAGGGAGGGACCGTACACTGAAGCTTTCTTT. Amino acid sequence: CASSLAGREGPYTEAFF.

This sequence joins TRBV5-1 and TRBJ2-7; TRBD2 agrees at 7 bases. V gave up 4 bases and J gave up 2 bases; unmatched junction bases: 6. There are 14 residues in the CDR3. Per the germline V gene, CDR1 is SGHRS and CDR2 is YFSETQ. The CDR3 protein is CASSHSGPTYEQYF. DNA of the CDR3: TGCGCCAGCAGCCATAGCGGGCCGACCTACGAGCAGTACTTC.